Shown below are 5 T cell receptor beta chains from a single sample sequenced in a study of tumor-infiltrating lymphocytes in oesophageal squamous cell carcinoma. A single record per CDR3 protein comes from TCRdb applying MiXCR to the PCR reads. This sample has 9,500 to 11,000 distinct CDR3 sequences, with roughly 53% found just once. Sequenced sample: esophageal tumor tissue. These receptors originate from a female donor with esophageal squamous cell carcinoma.

This clonotype was found many times. The CDR3 carries no conserved terminal phenylalanine or tryptophan, so it likely arises from a read error. No DNA is shown, since the ends of the CDR3 on it are uncertain; the CDR3 is the one TCRdb lists. This sequence joins TRBV7-8 and TRBJ2-6; the table's D call, TRBD2, was not checked against the DNA. Looked up from germline, CDR1 is SGHVS and CDR2 is FQNEAQ. The CDR3 length equals 10 residues, ends included. CDR3 sequence: CASSLAPFSL.

In this sample, this clonotype turned up many times. The genes are TRBV24-1 and TRBJ2-1, with 13 bases identical to TRBD2. V shed 7 bases, J shed 5 bases, and the junction held 4 bases outside the gene matches. This CDR3 region has 15 residues. Germline V gene sequence: CDR1 KGHDR, CDR2 SFDVKD. The CDR3 loop is CATRMGLAGNNEQFF. The CDR3 bases are TGTGCCACCAGAATGGGACTAGCGGGGAACAATGAGCAGTTCTTC.

About this clonotype: The CDR3 does not end in the conserved phenylalanine or tryptophan, so this is likely a read error. The limits of the CDR3 on the DNA are not certain, so only TCRdb's listed CDR3 is given. The gene calls are TRBV6-2 or TRBV6-3 and TRBJ2-3; TRBD2 reflects the table's D call only, with no check against the DNA. Per the germline V gene, CDR1 is MNHEY and CDR2 is SVGEGT. The CDR3 comprises 12 residues, both ends counted. CDR3 residues: CASSSETQYFGP.

The chain's CDR3 is CASSLQGFGNSPLHF. Here the CDR3 DNA reads TGTGCCAGCAGCTTACAGGGATTCGGTAATTCACCCCTCCACTTT. The chain combines TRBV7-3 with TRBJ1-6, with TRBD1 as a possible D gene (5 bases). The CDR3 contains 15 residues. Trimming took 2 bases from V and 6 from J, leaving 11 bases between them. Germline V CDR1 and CDR2: SGHTA, FQGTGA.

The gene calls are TRBV28 and TRBJ2-7; 10 bases are a match to TRBD2. This CDR3 is built from 15 residues. V lost 3 bases and J lost 3; bases outside the gene matches: 5. In germline, CDR1 is MDHEN, CDR2 SYDVKM. Here the CDR3 reads CASSFSASGSYEQYF. The CDR3 nucleotides read TGTGCCAGCAGTTTTTCGGCTAGCGGGAGCTACGAGCAGTACTTC.